The 7 T cell receptor beta chains below all came from one sample that was sequenced in a study of CD8+ T cells in alopecia areata listed by TCRdb under 2018. Reading the label with the study, this specimen's time point is: baseline before oral tofacitinib. The protocol used for the library was the immunoSEQ multiplex PCR assay. RNA was extracted from all samples and reverse transcribed into cDNA, which served as template for TCR sequencing. Drawn from immuneACCESS, this table holds only the in-frame rearrangements with V and J called that TCRdb kept. Clones are partly lost; checked studies trace under half to an unresolved V gene and leave the rest unexplained. The sample has some 170,000 clones on record, almost 65% of them singletons. The top ten clonotypes cover roughly 1.7% of the sample. The starting material was CD4+ T cells sorted from blood, obtained at week 0. Receptors were obtained from a human donor with alopecia areata.

The J gene is TRBJ2-3, the V gene TRBV11-2, with 9 bases lining up with TRBD2. CDR3 length: 17 amino acids. The V gene end was trimmed by 5 bases and the J gene end by 2 bases; junction bases not matched to a gene: 11. CDR1 is SGHAT, CDR2 FQNNGV, per germline. The CDR3 sequence is CASSPRLAADATDTQYF. The DNA for the CDR3 is TGTGCCAGCAGCCCCCGACTAGCGGCGGATGCCACAGATACGCAGTATTTT.

This clone was seen just once. The J gene is TRBJ1-1, the V gene TRBV25-1; D may be TRBD1 (5 bases). The CDR3 consists of 14 residues. The V and J ends lost 4 bases and 1 base respectively, with 10 bases between them. Per germline, CDR1 MGHDK and CDR2 SYGVNS. The CDR3 nucleotides are TGTGCCAGCAGTGCCTTAAGGGGGAACACTGAAGCTTTCTTT. Translation: CASSALRGNTEAFF.

This clone was recorded a few times. This chain connects TRBV28 to TRBJ1-1; D not resolved. This CDR3 comprises 13 residues. V dropped 10 bases and J dropped 3 bases, with 15 bases sitting between them. Germline CDR1 and CDR2: MDHEN and SYDVKM. The CDR3 sequence is CATRFRVDTEAFF. CDR3 DNA sequence: TGTGCCACCCGGTTTCGGGTCGACACTGAAGCTTTCTTT.

This clone was seen only once. The rearrangement links TRBV29-1 to TRBJ1-2; the D gene is possibly TRBD1 (5 bases). This CDR3 is built from 14 residues. In germline, CDR1 is SQVTM, CDR2 ANQGSEA. V was clipped by 3 bases and J by 2 bases, with 13 bases between them. CDR3 nucleotide sequence: TGCAGCGTTGAGAGTGGGGCCCAAAACTATGGCTACACCTTC. It encodes CSVESGAQNYGYTF.

In its sample, this clone was seen a few times. The V gene is TRBV6-1, the J gene TRBJ2-7; D possibly uses TRBD1 or TRBD2 (5 bases each). Germline loops: CDR1 MNHNS, CDR2 SASEGT. This CDR3 has 13 amino acids. V lost 11 bases to trimming and J lost 3 bases, with 17 bases between them. CDR3 nucleotide sequence: TGTGCCGTACTCCGGGACGCAGGCTACGAGCAGTACTTC. Translated: CAVLRDAGYEQYF.

V usage is TRBV15 and J usage is TRBJ2-1; weak D call: TRBD1 (5 bases). The CDR3 is made up of 12 amino acids. Deletions cut 7 bases from V and 7 bases from J, with 11 bases between. Germline-derived CDR1 and CDR2 are LNHNV and YYDKDF (reference sequence). DNA of the CDR3: TGTGCCACCACTAGGGGCTCGAATGAGCAGTTCTTC. It codes for CATTRGSNEQFF.

This chain connects TRBV5-1 to TRBJ2-2; D remains ambiguous. Germline V gene data show CDR1 as SGHRS and CDR2 as YFSETQ. Trimming left V 4 bases short and J 2 bases short, with 12 bases between. CDR3 length: 15 amino acids. The DNA for the CDR3 is TGCGCCAGCAGCCCGGCGGCGGTAAACACCGGGGAGCTGTTTTTT. This gives the protein CASSPAAVNTGELFF.